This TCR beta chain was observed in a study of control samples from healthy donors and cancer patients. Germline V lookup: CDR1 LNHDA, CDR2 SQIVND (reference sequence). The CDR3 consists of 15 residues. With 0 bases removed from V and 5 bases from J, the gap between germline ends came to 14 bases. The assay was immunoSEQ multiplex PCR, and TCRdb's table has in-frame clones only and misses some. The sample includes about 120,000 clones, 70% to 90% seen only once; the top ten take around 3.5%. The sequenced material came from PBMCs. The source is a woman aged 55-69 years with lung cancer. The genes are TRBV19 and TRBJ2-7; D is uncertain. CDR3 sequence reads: CASSIDKIRSHEQYF. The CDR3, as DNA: TGTGCCAGTAGTATAGACAAAATACGGTCGCACGAGCAGTACTTC.